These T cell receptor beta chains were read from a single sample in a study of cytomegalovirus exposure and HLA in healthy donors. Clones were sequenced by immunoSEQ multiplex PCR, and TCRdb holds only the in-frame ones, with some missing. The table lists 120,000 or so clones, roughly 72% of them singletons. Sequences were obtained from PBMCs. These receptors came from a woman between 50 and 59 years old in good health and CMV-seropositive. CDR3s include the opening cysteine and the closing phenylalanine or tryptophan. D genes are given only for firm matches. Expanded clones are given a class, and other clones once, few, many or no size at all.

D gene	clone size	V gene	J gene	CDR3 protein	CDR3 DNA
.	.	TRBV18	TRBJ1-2	CASSPVTEVTYYGYTF	TGTGCCAGCTCACCGGTTACAGAAGTAACATATTATGGCTACACCTTC
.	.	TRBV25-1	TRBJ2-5	CASSPIGGQETQYF	TGTGCCAGCAGTCCCATCGGGGGCCAAGAGACCCAGTACTTC
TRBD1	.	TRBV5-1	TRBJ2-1	CASSLGGQEAEQFF	TGCGCCAGCAGCTTGGGGGGACAGGAGGCTGAGCAGTTCTTC
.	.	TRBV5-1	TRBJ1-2	CASSLASGDGYTF	TGCGCCAGCAGCTTGGCCTCAGGTGATGGCTACACCTTC
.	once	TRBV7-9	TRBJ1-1	CASSLVTFEAFF	TGTGCCAGCAGCTTAGTAACATTTGAAGCTTTCTTT
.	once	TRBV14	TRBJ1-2	CASSQATANYGYTF	TGTGCCAGCAGCCAAGCAACAGCTAACTATGGCTACACCTTC
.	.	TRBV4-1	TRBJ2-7	CASSQVRTYEQYF	TGCGCCAGCAGCCAAGTCAGAACCTACGAGCAGTACTTC
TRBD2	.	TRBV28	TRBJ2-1	CASSSRVAGLSNEQFF	TGTGCCAGCAGTTCTAGGGTAGCGGGACTTAGCAATGAGCAGTTCTTC
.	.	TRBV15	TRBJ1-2	CATSLGGRGYTF	TGTGCCACCAGCTTAGGCGGTCGAGGCTACACCTTC
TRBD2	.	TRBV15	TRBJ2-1	CATSRMVAGIHNEQFF	TGTGCCACCAGCAGGATGGTAGCGGGAATACACAATGAGCAGTTCTTC
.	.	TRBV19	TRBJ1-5	CASSIEQNQPQHF	TGTGCCAGTAGTATAGAACAGAATCAGCCCCAGCATTTT
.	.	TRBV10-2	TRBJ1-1	CASSAGGTEAFF	TGCGCCAGCAGTGCAGGTGGCACTGAAGCTTTCTTT
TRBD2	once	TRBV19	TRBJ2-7	CASRRLAGDYEQYF	TGTGCCAGTAGGAGACTAGCGGGCGACTACGAGCAGTACTTC
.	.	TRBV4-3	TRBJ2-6	CASSREVSSSGANVLTF	TGCGCCAGCAGCCGCGAAGTTTCGAGCTCTGGGGCCAACGTCCTGACTTTC
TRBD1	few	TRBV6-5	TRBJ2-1	CASKGTGTNEQFF	TGTGCCAGCAAAGGGACAGGGACCAATGAGCAGTTCTTC
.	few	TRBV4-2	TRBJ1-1	CASSQDLQGEAFF	TGTGCCAGCAGCCAAGATCTCCAGGGTGAAGCTTTCTTT
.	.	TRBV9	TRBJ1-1	CASSVGQQDKGDEAFF	TGTGCCAGCAGCGTAGGACAGCAGGACAAAGGGGATGAAGCTTTCTTT